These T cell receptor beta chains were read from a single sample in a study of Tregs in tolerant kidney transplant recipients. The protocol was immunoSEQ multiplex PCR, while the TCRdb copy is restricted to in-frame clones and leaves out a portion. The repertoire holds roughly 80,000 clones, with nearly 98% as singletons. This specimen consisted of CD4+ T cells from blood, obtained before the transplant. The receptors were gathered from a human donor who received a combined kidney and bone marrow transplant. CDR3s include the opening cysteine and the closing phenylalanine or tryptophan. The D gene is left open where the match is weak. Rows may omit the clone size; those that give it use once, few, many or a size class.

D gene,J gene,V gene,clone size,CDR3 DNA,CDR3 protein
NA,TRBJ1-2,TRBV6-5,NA,TGTGCCAGCAGTTACTCGAACAGGGCTGGCTATGGCTACACCTTC,CASSYSNRAGYGYTF
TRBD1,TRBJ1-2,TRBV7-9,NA,TGTGCCAGCAGCTCGACAGGGGCCAGGTATGGCTACACCTTC,CASSSTGARYGYTF
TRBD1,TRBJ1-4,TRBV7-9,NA,TGTGCCAGCAGCTTACAGGGACAGCTTAATGAAAAACTGTTTTTT,CASSLQGQLNEKLFF
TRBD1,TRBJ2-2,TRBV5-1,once,TGCGCCAGCAGCCCAACCTACAGGGGCGGCGGGGAGCTGTTTTTT,CASSPTYRGGGELFF
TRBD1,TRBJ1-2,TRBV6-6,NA,TGTGCCAGCGCTGGACAGGAATATGGCTACACCTTC,CASAGQEYGYTF
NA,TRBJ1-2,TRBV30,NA,TGTGCCTGGAGTGTGACACGGGCAGGAGGGCTTGGCTACACCTTC,CAWSVTRAGGLGYTF
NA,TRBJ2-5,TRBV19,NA,TGTGCCAGTAGTATAGATGTGAGAGGGACCCAGTACTTC,CASSIDVRGTQYF
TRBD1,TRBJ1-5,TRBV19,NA,TGTGCCAGTAGTATCAAGGCAAAGACAGGGGACGGTCAGCCCCAGCATTTT,CASSIKAKTGDGQPQHF
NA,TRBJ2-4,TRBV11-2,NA,TGTGCCAGCAGCCCCGTCCCAGGGACAATGATTCAGTACTTC,CASSPVPGTMIQYF
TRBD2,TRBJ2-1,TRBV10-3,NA,TGTGCCATCAGTGAGTCGTCCGGGGGGGCCGATGAGCAGTTCTTC,CAISESSGGADEQFF
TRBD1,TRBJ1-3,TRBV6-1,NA,TGTGCCAGCAGGAAGGGTCCGGGACAGACCATCCCAATATATTTT,CASRKGPGQTIPIYF
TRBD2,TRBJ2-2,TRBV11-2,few,TGTGCCAGCAGCTCCCCGGGACTAGCGGGCAACACCGGGGAGCTGTTTTTT,CASSSPGLAGNTGELFF
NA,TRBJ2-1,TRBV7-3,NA,TGTGCCAGCAGCTTAGTAATCAATAGTGAGCAGTTCTTC,CASSLVINSEQFF
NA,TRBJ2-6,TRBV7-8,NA,TGTGCCAGCAGCTCCGGGGGAGCTGGGGCCAACGTCCTGACTTTC,CASSSGGAGANVLTF
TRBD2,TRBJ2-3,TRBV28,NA,TGTGCCAGCGGAGCGGGGGGGCACACAGATACGCAGTATTTT,CASGAGGHTDTQYF
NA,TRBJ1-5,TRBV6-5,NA,TGTGCCAGCGCCCGACAGCCTTATAGCAATCAGCCCCAGCATTTT,CASARQPYSNQPQHF
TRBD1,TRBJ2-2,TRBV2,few,TGTGCCAGCAGTGGACAGGGGACCGGGGAGCTGTTTTTT,CASSGQGTGELFF
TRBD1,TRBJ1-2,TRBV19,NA,TGTGCCAGTAGTGCGACAGGGTACTATGGCTACACCTTC,CASSATGYYGYTF
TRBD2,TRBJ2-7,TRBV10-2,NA,TGCGCCAGCAGGGGAGGACTAGCGGGAGATTTCGAGCAGTACTTC,CASRGGLAGDFEQYF
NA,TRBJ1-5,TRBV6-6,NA,TGTGCCAGCACCAAAGACTTGAATCAGCCCCAGCATTTT,CASTKDLNQPQHF
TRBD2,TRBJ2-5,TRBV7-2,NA,TGTGCCAGCAGGATGACGGCCTTGGGACTAGCGGGAGAGACCCAGTACTTC,CASRMTALGLAGETQYF
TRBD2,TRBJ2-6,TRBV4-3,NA,TGCGCCAGCAGCCCGCCGGGACTAGCGGGTTCTGGGGCCAACGTCCTGACTTTC,CASSPPGLAGSGANVLTF
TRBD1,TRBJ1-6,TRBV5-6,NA,TGTGCCAGCAGCTCATTGACAGGGAACTATTCACCCCTCCACTTT,CASSSLTGNYSPLHF
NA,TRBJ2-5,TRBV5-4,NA,TGTGCCAGCAGCTTTTGGACAGAACAAGAGACCCAGTACTTC,CASSFWTEQETQYF
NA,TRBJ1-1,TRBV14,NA,TGTGCCAGCAGCCCCTTGACAGGTAGACGGGCGAACACTGAAGCTTTCTTT,CASSPLTGRRANTEAFF
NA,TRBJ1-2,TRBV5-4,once,TGTGCCAGCAGCCCCGGTGGTTCCCTACCCAGCTACACCTTC,CASSPGGSLPSYTF
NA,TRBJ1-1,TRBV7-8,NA,TGTGCCAGCAGCTTAGTGCAGGGAAACACTGAAGCTTTCTTT,CASSLVQGNTEAFF
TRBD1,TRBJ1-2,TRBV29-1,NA,TGCAGCGTTGAGGACAGGGCAGATGGCTACACCTTC,CSVEDRADGYTF
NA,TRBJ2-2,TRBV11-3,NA,TGTGCCAGCAGCCTCTCCCGGGAGCTGTTTTTT,CASSLSRELFF
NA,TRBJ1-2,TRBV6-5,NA,TGTGCCAGCAGTTACCTAACAGGGAAACGTCTCTATGGCTACACCTTC,CASSYLTGKRLYGYTF
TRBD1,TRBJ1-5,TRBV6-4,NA,TGTGCCAGCAGTCCCACAGGGGGCACTTGGGAGCCCCAGCATTTT,CASSPTGGTWEPQHF
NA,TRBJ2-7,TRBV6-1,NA,TGTGCCAGCGCCTATGACCCGGGGAAGCGCGAGCAGTACTTC,CASAYDPGKREQYF
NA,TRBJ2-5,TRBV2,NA,TGTGCCAGCAGTGAAGCGTCTCGGGTCGAGACCCAGTACTTC,CASSEASRVETQYF
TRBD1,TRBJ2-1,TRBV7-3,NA,TGTGCCAGCACGACAGGGTCCCATTCTTCCAATGAGCAGTTCTTC,CASTTGSHSSNEQFF
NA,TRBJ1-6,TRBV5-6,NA,TGTGCCAGCAGCTCAAGCGGGCAGATTGGGTATAATTCACCCCTCCACTTT,CASSSSGQIGYNSPLHF
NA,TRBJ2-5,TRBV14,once,TGTGCCAGCAGCCAAGACTTAGCTGGGACCCAGTACTTC,CASSQDLAGTQYF
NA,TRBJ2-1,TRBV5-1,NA,TGCGCCAGTCAGCAGACGGTAGGGGGGGGGCGCAATGAGCAGTTCTTC,CASQQTVGGGRNEQFF
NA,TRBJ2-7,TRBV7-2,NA,TGTGCCAGCAGCGCCGGACTCAAAACCTACGAGCAGTACTTC,CASSAGLKTYEQYF
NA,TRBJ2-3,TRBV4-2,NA,TGTGCCAGCAGCCAAGTTGTACTTAGCACAGATACGCAGTATTTT,CASSQVVLSTDTQYF
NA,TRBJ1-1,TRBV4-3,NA,TGCGCCAGCAGCCAAGATCAGTTCCATCACACTGAAGCTTTCTTT,CASSQDQFHHTEAFF
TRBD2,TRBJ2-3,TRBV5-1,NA,TGCGCCAGCAGCTTCGGGGGGGCTAGCACAGATACGCAGTATTTT,CASSFGGASTDTQYF
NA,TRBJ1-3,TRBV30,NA,TGTGCCTGGAGTATAGTCTCTGGAAACACCATATATTTT,CAWSIVSGNTIYF
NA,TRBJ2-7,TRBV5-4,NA,TGTGCCAGCAGCTCAAAGTCAGGTTATGTCAGTGCCTACGAGCAGTACTTC,CASSSKSGYVSAYEQYF
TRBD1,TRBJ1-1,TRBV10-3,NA,TGTGCCATCAGTGATTTTGGTCTCAGGGGGGAACAAAGCACTGAAGCTTTCTTT,CAISDFGLRGEQSTEAFF
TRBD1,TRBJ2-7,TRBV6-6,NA,TGTGCCAGCAGTCCGCGAAGGGACAGTTCTTCCGAGCAGTACTTC,CASSPRRDSSSEQYF
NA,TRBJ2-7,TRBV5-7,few,TGTGCCAGCAGCTTAGTAGGGGGAGGGGGCGAGCAGTACTTC,CASSLVGGGGEQYF
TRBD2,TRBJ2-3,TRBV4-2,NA,TGTGCCAGCAGCCAAGGGCTGGAACTAGCGGGGAAGGGTACGCAGTATTTT,CASSQGLELAGKGTQYF
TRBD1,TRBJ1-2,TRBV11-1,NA,TGTGCCAGCAGCTCGGACAGGACGAACTATGGCTACACCTTC,CASSSDRTNYGYTF
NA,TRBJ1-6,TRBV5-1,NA,TGCGCCAGCAGCTTCACTGAGAATTCACCCCTCCACTTT,CASSFTENSPLHF
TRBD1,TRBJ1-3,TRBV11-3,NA,TGTGCCAGCAGCTTCCAGGGGGCGGACAGAAACACCATATATTTT,CASSFQGADRNTIYF
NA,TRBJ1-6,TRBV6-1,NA,TGTGCCAGCAGTGTGCCAGGGGTCTCACCCCTCCACTTT,CASSVPGVSPLHF